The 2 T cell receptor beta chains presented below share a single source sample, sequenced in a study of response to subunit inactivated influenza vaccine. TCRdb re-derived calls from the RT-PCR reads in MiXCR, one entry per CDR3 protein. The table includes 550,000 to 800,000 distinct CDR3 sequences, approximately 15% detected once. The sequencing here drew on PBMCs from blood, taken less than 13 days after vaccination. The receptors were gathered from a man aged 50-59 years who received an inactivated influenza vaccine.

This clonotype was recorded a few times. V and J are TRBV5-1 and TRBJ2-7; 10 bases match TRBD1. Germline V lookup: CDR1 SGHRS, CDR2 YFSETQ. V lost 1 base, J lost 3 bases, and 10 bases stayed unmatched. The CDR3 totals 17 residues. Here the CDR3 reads CASSLQTGGARIYEQYF. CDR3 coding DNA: TGCGCCAGCAGCTTGCAGACAGGGGGCGCGCGTATCTACGAGCAGTACTTC.

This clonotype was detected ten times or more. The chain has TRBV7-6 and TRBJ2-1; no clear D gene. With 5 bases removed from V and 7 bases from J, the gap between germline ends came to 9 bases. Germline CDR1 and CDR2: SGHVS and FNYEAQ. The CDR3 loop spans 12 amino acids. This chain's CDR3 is CASSLTWNEQFF. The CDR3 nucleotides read TGTGCCAGCAGCCTGACATGGAATGAGCAGTTCTTC.